This TCR beta chain was found in a study of T cell responses to AZD1222 COVID-19 vaccine. Study observations and caveats: Donors skewed white British and female; clonal diversity was possibly underestimated. Just a handful of people given AZD1222 tested seropositive at baseline.

TCRdb's copy holds only in-frame clones and misses some; the assay was immunoSEQ multiplex PCR. The table lists around 70,000 clones, around nine tenths of them singletons. Regarding this clone: Its antigen is not known.

Source: peripheral blood, taken 28 days after the second dose of the MenACWY control vaccine. This clonotype originated in an adult who received the MenACWY meningococcal vaccine as a control.

The CDR3 DNA reads as TGTGCCAGCAGCCCCTGGTCGGGGAGGAGGACCTACAATGAGCAGTTCTTC. Protein product: CASSPWSGRRTYNEQFF. This rearrangement joins TRBV7-9 to TRBJ2-1, with a tentative D call TRBD2 (6 bases). The V end was cut by 5 bases, the J end by 2 bases, with 19 bases between. CDR1 and CDR2 from the germline V gene are SEHNR and FQNEAQ (reference sequence). There are 17 residues in the CDR3.